Reported below is one T cell receptor (beta chain). Its antigen is not known. This sample was taken from a study of Ad26.COV2.S vaccination and SARS-CoV-2 variants. General study findings and limits: Spike-specific CD8+ and CD4+ T cell responses reportedly showed substantial breadth after vaccination.

Described treatment: some 19 received Ad26.COV2.S at low or high dose, single or two shots; 5 received placebo; per-sample allocation not given. Samples were taken on day 63 after the first vaccine or placebo injection. Donation came from an adult in Boston who was aged 18-55 years. This CDR3 comprises 15 residues. This table comes from immunoSEQ multiplex PCR, and its TCRdb copy is limited to in-frame clones, with some not included. The sample has about 680,000 clones, around 89% seen once. The sequenced sample was peripheral blood, obtained in a trial of Ad26.COV2.S vaccine versus placebo. The receptor was derived from a person aged 18 to 65 who received the Ad26.COV2.S COVID-19 vaccine or a placebo. V usage is TRBV21-1 and J usage is TRBJ1-6; the D segment call TRBD1 is taken from the table without a DNA check. TRBV21-1 is recorded as a pseudogene. The CDR3 DNA reads TGTGCCAGCAGCAAAGAGGGACAGGGTTATTCACCCCTCCACTTT. Translating gives CASSKEGQGYSPLHF.